One and the same sample provided the 9 T cell receptor beta chains below, sequenced in a study of tumor-infiltrating lymphocytes in oesophageal squamous cell carcinoma. TCRdb re-derived calls from the PCR reads in MiXCR, one entry per CDR3 protein. The data contain around 20,000 distinct CDR3 sequences, under 45% of them seen just once; the ten biggest clones take up approximately 19%. Sequencing used esophageal tumor tissue. The receptors stem from a male donor with esophageal squamous cell carcinoma.

This clonotype is large in the sample. The chain uses TRBV11-2 and TRBJ1-1; 8 nucleotides agree with TRBD1. This CDR3 has 15 amino acids. The V segment lost 6 bases and the J segment 8 bases; nucleotides outside the gene matches: 14. CDR1 and CDR2 (germline): SGHAT, FQNNGV. This CDR3 is CASRVRDRSSSEAFF. The CDR3 region has the DNA TGTGCCAGCAGGGTACGGGACAGGAGCTCATCGGAAGCTTTCTTT.

The V call is TRBV5-1, the J call TRBJ2-3; TRBD2 matches 8 bases. Trimming removed 4 bases from V and 6 bases from J; junction bases left unmatched: 13. From germline, CDR1 is SGHRS and CDR2 YFSETQ. The CDR3 runs 16 residues. CDR3 sequence: CASSRGGAGAADTQYF. CDR3 bases: TGCGCCAGCAGCCGCGGGGGAGCGGGAGCTGCGGATACGCAGTATTTT.

This clonotype came up a few times. Lacking the conserved final phenylalanine or tryptophan, this CDR3 likely reflects a read error. The DNA is omitted, as the CDR3 cannot be located on it reliably, and the CDR3 follows TCRdb's listing. The rearrangement links TRBV7-6 to TRBJ2-6; the table names TRBD1, a call not compared with the DNA. Germline-derived CDR1 and CDR2 are SGHVS and FNYEAQ. The CDR3 is 9 residues long, counting both termini. The CDR3 reads CASSPQGGS.

A remark on this clonotype: No conserved phenylalanine or tryptophan is present at the end of the CDR3, so a read error is the likely explanation. No DNA is shown, since the ends of the CDR3 on it are uncertain; the CDR3 is the one TCRdb lists. This chain uses TRBV12-3 or TRBV12-4 with TRBJ2-7; the D call of TRBD1 is as the table states it, not checked on the DNA. The CDR3 totals 17 residues, both ends included. The chain's CDR3 is CASRGGGQLGYGYTFGS.

This chain joins TRBV7-9 and TRBJ2-7; D is unclear. Germline CDR1 SEHNR, CDR2 FQNEAQ (reference sequence). This CDR3 contains 12 residues. Trimming cost V 5 bases and J 5 bases, with 10 bases left between them. CDR3 amino acids: CASSPLYNEQYF. CDR3 bases: TGTGCCAGCAGCCCGCTTTATAACGAGCAGTACTTC.

The chain employs TRBV12-3 or TRBV12-4 and TRBJ2-3; TRBD2 matches at 13 bases. There are 16 residues in the CDR3. Losses at the gene ends were 6 bases for V and 10 bases for J; bases not matched to a gene: 13. The CDR3 loop is CASRGTGTSGTTPQYF. CDR3 bases: TGTGCCAGCAGAGGTACCGGGACTAGCGGGACAACCCCGCAGTATTTT.

The chain employs TRBV7-2 and TRBJ2-3; 7 bases map to TRBD2. The CDR3 is 15 amino acids. Germline V gene data show CDR1 as SGHTA and CDR2 as FQGNSA. The V segment lost 4 bases and the J segment 0 bases; nucleotides outside the gene matches: 4. The CDR3 bases are TGTGCCAGCAGCTCGAAGCGGGGCAGCACAGATACGCAGTATTTT. This codes for CASSSKRGSTDTQYF.

The V and J genes are TRBV6-6 and TRBJ2-7; D remains ambiguous. The end of the DNA is better explained by TRBJ2-1, so the J call may be wrong. The CDR3 is 11 residues long. Germline V lookup: CDR1 MNHNY, CDR2 SVGAGI (reference sequence). This CDR3 is CASRENNEQFF. CDR3 in DNA: TGTGCCAGCAGGGAGAACAATGAGCAGTTCTTC.

Many counts were recorded for this clonotype. One base away lies a much larger clone, so this may be a sequencing read error. The chain couples TRBV7-3 to TRBJ2-3, with 7 bases lining up with TRBD2. Germline loops: CDR1 SGHTA, CDR2 FQGTGA. The CDR3 runs to 15 residues. As DNA, the CDR3 is TGTGCCAACAGCATATCCGGGACTAAAGCAGATACGCAGTATTTT. Protein: CANSISGTKADTQYF.